These 21 T cell receptor beta chains came from one sample sequenced in a study of T-cell memory formation after mild COVID-19. TCRdb itself ran the 5' RACE reads through MiXCR, one entry per CDR3 protein. This table holds roughly 600,000 distinct CDR3 sequences, roughly 18% found once. The sequenced sample consisted of PBMCs or a T cell subset sorted from them (not recorded which). All receptors derive from an adult woman who had mild COVID-19 (a few samples of this study predate the infection). Cell type and time point are not known.

This clonotype came up many times. The J gene is TRBJ2-1, the V gene TRBV7-9; 7 nucleotides line up with TRBD2. V dropped 3 bases and J dropped 5; count of bases not matched to a gene: 4. Germline V gene lookup returns CDR1 SEHNR and CDR2 FQNEAQ (reference sequence). CDR3 size: 14 residues. CDR3 protein: CASSFRGSDNEQFF. The DNA of the CDR3 is TGTGCCAGCAGCTTTCGCGGGAGTGACAATGAGCAGTTCTTC.

CDR3 DNA sequence: TGTGCCAGCAGCTCGGGACTAGCGGTGGGGAGGGACCAAGAGACCCAGTACTTC. Its protein product is CASSSGLAVGRDQETQYF. The chain employs TRBV7-2 and TRBJ2-5; 11 bases agree with TRBD2. CDR3 length equals 18 residues. Germline V CDR1 and CDR2: SGHTA, FQGNSA. J lost 0 bases, V lost 4 bases, and 10 bases had no gene match.

This clonotype has only a few counts. This rearrangement joins TRBV3-1 to TRBJ2-3; tentatively, D is TRBD1 (6 bases). Trimming took off 5 bases at V and 8 bases at J, with 17 bases between the two ends. In germline, CDR1 is LGHDT, CDR2 YNNKEL (reference sequence). The CDR3 contains 14 residues. The DNA for the CDR3 is TGTGCCAGCAGCACTGTGGGGGCCCTAGGTACGCAGTATTTT. Translating it yields CASSTVGALGTQYF.

This sequence joins TRBV4-1 and TRBJ2-1; D is undetermined. The V gene's germline CDR1 is MGHRA and CDR2 YSYEKL. V was shortened by 3 bases and J by 6 bases, with 15 bases between the two germline ends. The CDR3 is made up of 15 amino acids. Written as DNA, the CDR3 is TGCGCCAGCAGCCATGGGCCCTTTTCGGGCAATGAGCAGTTCTTC. Translated: CASSHGPFSGNEQFF.

This clonotype has more than one count but fewer than ten. V usage is TRBV24-1 and J usage is TRBJ2-4, with D perhaps TRBD2 (6 bases). Germline V gene sequence: CDR1 KGHDR, CDR2 SFDVKD. The CDR3 runs to 13 residues. V was pared by 1 base and J by 7 bases, with 7 bases between. In DNA, the CDR3 is TGTGCCACCAGTGATTTCGGGGGTAACATTCAGTACTTC. Amino acids: CATSDFGGNIQYF.

The chain couples TRBV14 to TRBJ2-3; 9 bases are a match to TRBD1. Germline CDR1 reads SGHDN; CDR2 reads FVKESK. V gave up 4 bases and J gave up 4 bases; unmatched junction bases: 3. CDR3 length: 14 amino acids. The CDR3 nucleotides read TGTGCCAGCAGCCGGGACAGGGCGTCAGATACGCAGTATTTT. Its translation is CASSRDRASDTQYF.

This clonotype was seen a few times. For the CDR3, the DNA is TGTGCCAGCAGTTTGGCCCTCGGCGGGTTCCAGCCCCAGCATTTT. It codes for CASSLALGGFQPQHF. This chain links TRBV12-3 or TRBV12-4 with TRBJ1-5; D not certain. The CDR3 contains 15 residues. V was shortened by 3 bases and J by 7 bases, with 16 bases between the two germline ends.

This clonotype occurred a few times. Written as DNA, the CDR3 is TGTGCCAGCAGCCAAGCGAACCCCCCGTTCCAGGACTATGGCTACACCTTC. It encodes CASSQANPPFQDYGYTF. The rearrangement joins TRBV4-2 to TRBJ1-2, with D uncertain. The CDR3 has 17 amino acids. Germline assignment: CDR1 LGHNA and CDR2 YNFKEQ. V was pared by 1 base and J by 3 bases, with 18 bases between.

This clonotype was seen only a few times. This rearrangement joins TRBV11-2 to TRBJ2-5; TRBD1 agrees at 8 bases. The J segment lost 4 bases and the V segment lost 1 base, leaving 11 bases of the junction unmatched. This CDR3 is 17 amino acids long. Germline V gives CDR1 SGHAT, CDR2 FQNNGV. The CDR3 protein is CASSLGSFSGGRETQYF. The DNA for the CDR3 is TGTGCCAGCAGCTTAGGATCCTTTTCAGGGGGCAGAGAGACCCAGTACTTC.

This clonotype was seen a handful of times. The chain couples TRBV6-5 to TRBJ2-7; 7 bases match TRBD2. Unmatched junction bases numbered 6, after V lost 4 bases and J lost 3 bases. The CDR3 runs 14 residues. In germline, CDR1 is MNHEY, CDR2 SVGAGI. CDR3: CASSFRRGVYEQYF. Here the CDR3 DNA reads TGTGCCAGCAGTTTTCGACGGGGGGTCTACGAGCAGTACTTC.

This clonotype was recorded many times. The J gene is TRBJ1-4, the V gene TRBV5-1; D gene ambiguous. V was cut by 1 base and J by 4 bases, with 11 bases left in between. The CDR3 totals 15 residues. Germline CDR1 reads SGHRS; CDR2 reads YFSETQ. The CDR3, as DNA: TGCGCCAGCAGCTTGCCGGAACCGATTAATGAAAAACTGTTTTTT. Translated: CASSLPEPINEKLFF.

The gene calls are TRBV6-5 and TRBJ2-1, with 8 bases matching TRBD1. Germline-derived CDR1 and CDR2 are MNHEY and SVGAGI. V lost 0 bases and J lost 0; bases outside the gene matches: 1. The CDR3 extends over 16 amino acids. CDR3 loop: CASSYSQGASYNEQFF. CDR3 DNA: TGTGCCAGCAGTTACTCGCAGGGGGCCTCCTACAATGAGCAGTTCTTC.

The table lists this clonotype with a few counts. The chain has TRBV5-1 and TRBJ2-3; 14 nucleotides align to TRBD2. Per germline, CDR1 SGHRS and CDR2 YFSETQ. The length of the CDR3 is 18 residues. V was pared by 4 bases and J by 0 bases, with 7 bases of the junction left unmatched. In DNA form, the CDR3 reads TGCGCCAGCAGCCGTGGGACTAGCGGGGGCCCTAGCACAGATACGCAGTATTTT. Translated: CASSRGTSGGPSTDTQYF.

The V gene is TRBV3-1, the J gene TRBJ2-5; 7 nucleotides align to TRBD1. Looked up from germline, CDR1 is LGHDT and CDR2 is YNNKEL (reference sequence). This CDR3 region has 16 residues. J lost 2 bases, V lost 0 bases, and 6 bases had no gene match. The CDR3 protein is CASSQERDRYQETQYF. The CDR3 DNA is TGTGCCAGCAGCCAAGAGAGGGACAGATATCAAGAGACCCAGTACTTC.

This clonotype has more than one count but fewer than ten. This chain uses TRBV5-1 with TRBJ1-2, with 11 bases aligning to TRBD1. The CDR3 has 18 amino acids. CDR1 is SGHRS and CDR2 is YFSETQ in the germline V gene. Trimming cost V 3 bases and J 7 bases; bases outside gene matches: 17. The CDR3 loop is CASSYTTPGQGVFGGYTF. The CDR3 bases are TGCGCCAGCAGCTATACTACTCCGGGACAGGGGGTCTTCGGTGGCTACACCTTC.

The sample holds one count of this clonotype. The rearrangement links TRBV7-2 to TRBJ2-3, with D perhaps given as TRBD1 or TRBD2 (5 bases each). Trimming left V 5 bases short and J 6 bases short, with 18 bases between. The germline CDR1 and CDR2 sequences are SGHTA and FQGNSA. The CDR3 sequence is 15 residues long. The CDR3 DNA reads TGTGCCAGCAGCCTACCGGGACCCCCTGGGGATACGCAGTATTTT. Amino acids: CASSLPGPPGDTQYF.

The chain joins TRBV14 to TRBJ1-1; the D gene is possibly TRBD1 (5 bases). This CDR3 region has 12 residues. Germline CDR1 SGHDN, CDR2 FVKESK. V was shortened by 2 bases and J by 7 bases, with 8 bases between the two germline ends. CDR3 loop: CASSQWGYEAFF. CDR3 coding DNA: TGTGCCAGCAGCCAATGGGGCTATGAAGCTTTCTTT.

This clonotype appeared many times. Here the CDR3 reads CASSLGAGARETQYF. CDR3 nucleotide sequence: TGTGCCAGCAGCTTAGGAGCAGGGGCGCGAGAGACCCAGTACTTC. This chain uses TRBV7-9 with TRBJ2-5; the D gene is possibly TRBD1 (6 bases). This CDR3 is 15 amino acids long. Germline-derived CDR1 and CDR2 are SEHNR and FQNEAQ (reference sequence). Trimming shortened V by 1 base and J by 4 bases, and 13 bases separated the two germline ends. The whole variable domain, remainder taken from reference TRBV7-9 and TRBJ2-5, is DTGVSQNPRHKITKRGQNVTFRCDPISEHNRLYWYRQTLGQGPEFLTYFQNEAQLEKSRLLSDRFSAERPKGSFSTLEIQRTEQGDSAMYLCASSLGAGARETQYFGPGTRLLVL.

This clonotype has just a few counts. In DNA form, the CDR3 reads TGTGCCTGGAGTGTACCCAGGGAGGCTCGCCACGAGCAGTACTTC. Translated: CAWSVPREARHEQYF. The chain couples TRBV30 to TRBJ2-7, with D maybe TRBD2 (6 bases). Looked up from germline, CDR1 is GTSNPN and CDR2 is SVGIG (reference sequence). V was pared by 0 bases and J by 5 bases, with 17 bases between. The CDR3 loop spans 15 amino acids.

This clonotype was detected many times. The J gene is TRBJ1-1, the V gene TRBV15; D is possibly TRBD1 (5 bases). Germline values: CDR1 LNHNV, CDR2 YYDKDF (reference sequence). The V gene lost 5 bases and the J gene lost 5 bases, with 24 bases spanning the gap. This CDR3 comprises 17 residues. CDR3 amino acids: CATSEDNDLFRRTEAFF. DNA for the CDR3: TGTGCCACCAGCGAGGACAACGATCTGTTTAGGAGAACTGAAGCTTTCTTT.

This chain uses TRBV7-8 with TRBJ2-5; possible D gene TRBD2, 6 bases. Deletions cut 4 bases from V and 1 base from J, with 22 bases between. This CDR3 has 18 residues. CDR1 SGHVS and CDR2 FQNEAQ come from the germline V gene. CDR3 region: CASSSERSWAGIQETQYF. Written as DNA, the CDR3 is TGTGCCAGCAGCTCCGAAAGGTCTTGGGCGGGGATCCAAGAGACCCAGTACTTC.